The T cell receptor (beta chain) described here comes from a study of identical twins (dated by TCRdb to the mid-2010s). A note on the overall study: The study deep-sequenced TCR alpha and beta repertoires from monozygotic twins, unrelated adults of various ages and cord blood to test whether fetal clonotypes persist. Replicate twin experiments were performed at different times using different library preparation protocols to rule out contamination.

Only healthy Caucasian donors were included. Three pairs of female monozygotic twins, all aged roughly 18 to 29 years, made up the twin cohort. Positive isolation kits from Invitrogen were used to isolate the CD4+ and CD8+ T cell populations. From cysteine to phenylalanine, the CDR3 is 14 amino acids long. The DNA shown is the 42-base CDR3, in frame from base 1. The CDR1 and CDR2 encoded by the germline V gene are MNHNS and SASEGT. The germline V end is reduced by 7 bases and the J end by 5 bases; junction bases left unmatched: 6. Library creation used 5' RACE. Data came from an Illumina HiSeq 2000. A universal primer binding site was introduced by template switching, and a unique molecular identifier was present in the final cDNA, enabling accurate counting of TCR cDNA molecules. Specific primers in the conserved constant-segment region were used to synthesize first-strand cDNA for TCR alpha and beta chains. To control for contamination, each cDNA library was double barcoded with a SMART-Mk sample barcode plus Illumina barcodes. TruSeq adapter sequences and Illumina sample barcodes were added in two successive PCR steps. Sequencing of the TCR alpha and beta cDNA libraries was done on the Illumina HiSeq platform using custom primers. The study's own analysis went as follows. MiGEC was used to process raw reads and extract unique molecular identifiers, and MiXCR was used to find CDR3 positions. Recombination models were inferred per individual with the repgenHMM and IGoR tools using an EM algorithm. Shared clonotypes were analyzed with the tcR package in R, and sharing was normalized by the product of cloneset sizes. To study raw recombination without the effects of thymic and clonal selection, out-of-frame nonproductive sequences were analyzed. The raw public data were reprocessed by TCRdb itself: fastp quality trimming at Q25, MiXCR clonotype calling, in-frame beta chains only. Each entry is one CDR3 protein sequence, shown with its most common DNA and genes. The V and J calls follow TCRdb's processing rather than the paper's. The sample has around 470,000 distinct CDR3 sequences on record, approximately 15% of them singletons. The ten largest clonotypes hold approximately 0.52% of the sample.

General findings and caveats noted by the study authors: Because the same donors could not be followed over many years, the conclusions depended on cross-sectional statistical analysis. Recombination models systematically underestimated out-of-frame TCR alpha sharing in monozygotic twins but agreed with sharing between unrelated individuals. Fewer insertions were carried by abundant cord blood beta clonotypes, a similar but weaker trend appeared in young adult naive repertoires, and no such trend appeared in memory repertoires. In beta out-of-frame sequences, excess twin sharing was weaker, because having fewer shared sequences lowered the signal-to-noise ratio. Invariant T cells such as MAIT and iNKT could partly confound zero-insertion analyses, though diverse VJ usage argued against this for most clonotypes. Compared with coincidental sharing between unrelated individuals, out-of-frame TCR alpha sequences shared between twins showed an excess of sequences with low generation probability.

About this clonotype: It has no known antigen specificity. No qualities accompany the bases; no much larger clone lies one base away.

These data were also reused for a study on yellow fever vaccine responses in identical twins. The second source states: According to the authors, in identical twins the way T cells responded to vaccination appeared partly convergent and partly personalized. In identical twins, the study followed T cell clones that responded to the vaccine with precision.

This TCR derives from a woman between 18 and 29 years old in good health. The chain couples TRBV6-1 to TRBJ2-5, with 11 middle bases fitting TRBD1. What was sequenced was CD4+ T cells sorted from blood. The nucleotides are TGTGCCAGCACCCGGACAGGGGGCAGGGAGACCCAGTACTTC. This gives the protein CASTRTGGRETQYF.